Below, 25 T cell receptor beta chains from the same sample are listed, as sequenced in a study of blood T cell repertoires in COVID-19. Sequencing was performed with immunoSEQ multiplex PCR; in TCRdb, only in-frame clones are kept and a portion is missing. The sample lists about 97,000 clones, over 75% occurring once. Sequencing was done on a sample of peripheral blood. The receptors were gathered from a man aged 55 to 70 with acute or convalescent COVID-19.

The chain couples TRBV7-2 to TRBJ1-2, with TRBD1 matching over 7 bases. CDR3 length equals 15 residues. Germline CDR1 is SGHTA and CDR2 is FQGNSA. The V gene end was trimmed by 3 bases and the J gene end by 4 bases; junction bases not matched to a gene: 8. The CDR3: CASSFFSGTAYGYTF. The CDR3, as DNA: TGTGCCAGCAGCTTCTTTTCCGGGACAGCCTATGGCTACACCTTC. Drawing the rest from reference TRBV7-2 and TRBJ1-2, the complete variable domain is GAGVSQSPSNKVTEKGKDVELRCDPISGHTALYWYRQSLGQGLEFLIYFQGNSAPDKSGLPSDRFSAERTGGSVSTLTIQRTQQEDSAVYLCASSFFSGTAYGYTFGSGTRLTVV.

This rearrangement joins TRBV27 to TRBJ1-6; 8 nucleotides match TRBD1. Trimming cost V 6 bases and J 7 bases; bases outside gene matches: 8. The CDR3 has 15 amino acids. Germline lookup yields CDR1 MNHEY and CDR2 SMNVEV (reference sequence). The chain's CDR3 is CASSPTDRENSPLHF. CDR3 bases: TGTGCCAGCAGCCCGACGGACAGGGAAAATTCACCCCTCCACTTT.

This clone is a singleton in its sample. The chain uses TRBV5-1 and TRBJ1-1, with D hard to call. V was trimmed by 0 bases and J by 0 bases, leaving 9 bases between them. The CDR3 covers 15 residues. From germline, CDR1 is SGHRS and CDR2 YFSETQ. The CDR3 is CASSLGNIMNTEAFF. CDR3 nucleotide sequence: TGCGCCAGCAGCTTGGGAAACATCATGAACACTGAAGCTTTCTTT.

This clone has just a few counts. This chain connects TRBV6-4 to TRBJ2-2; the match to TRBD2 covers 9 bases. The CDR3 consists of 17 residues. Germline V gives CDR1 MRHNA, CDR2 SNTAGT. J was trimmed by 4 bases and V by 2 bases; bases with no gene match: 8. Here the CDR3 reads CASSDRGGGGRTGELFF. In DNA form, the CDR3 reads TGTGCCAGCAGTGACCGAGGCGGGGGGGGCCGCACCGGGGAGCTGTTTTTT.

CDR3: CASSQRTSITAGELFF. The DNA for the CDR3 is TGTGCCAGCAGCCAGCGGACTAGCATTACGGCCGGGGAGCTGTTTTTT. The chain joins TRBV14 to TRBJ2-2, with 8 bases aligning to TRBD2. CDR3 length equals 16 residues. Germline V gene data show CDR1 as SGHDN and CDR2 as FVKESK. The junction had 9 bases not matched to a gene; V was cut back by 3 bases and J by 6 bases.

The chain is built from TRBV12-5 and TRBJ1-5; 7 bases are shared with TRBD1. The junction had 16 bases not matched to a gene; V was cut back by 6 bases and J by 2 bases. The CDR3 is 18 residues long. Germline CDR1 and CDR2: LGHNT and FRNRAP. CDR3 amino acids: CASGAFTGTEYGNQPQHF. The DNA of the CDR3 is TGTGCTAGTGGCGCTTTTACCGGGACAGAATATGGCAATCAGCCCCAGCATTTT.

The rearrangement links TRBV7-9 to TRBJ1-5; D is ambiguous. Per germline, CDR1 SEHNR and CDR2 FQNEAQ (reference sequence). Trimming took off 1 base at V and 1 base at J, with 11 bases between the two ends. CDR3 length: 16 amino acids. DNA of the CDR3: TGTGCCAGCAGCTTAGTGACCCCCGGGAGCAATCAGCCCCAGCATTTT. It encodes CASSLVTPGSNQPQHF.

The chain carries TRBV6-5 and TRBJ1-1; tentative D call: TRBD1 (6 bases). CDR1 and CDR2 (germline): MNHEY, SVGAGI. The CDR3 is made up of 15 amino acids. With 2 bases removed from V and 4 bases from J, the gap between germline ends came to 14 bases. This CDR3 is CASSYIGTTTTEAFF. The CDR3 bases are TGTGCCAGCAGTTACATCGGGACAACGACCACTGAAGCTTTCTTT.

V gene TRBV2 combines with J gene TRBJ1-1; no firm D call. From germline, CDR1 is SNHLY and CDR2 FYNNEI. The ends were cut back, 2 bases at V and 4 bases at J, with 11 bases in the middle. The CDR3 is made up of 14 amino acids. CDR3 sequence: CASSELGGSTEAFF. The CDR3 bases are TGTGCCAGCAGTGAATTGGGAGGGAGCACTGAAGCTTTCTTT. Together with reference TRBV2 and TRBJ1-1, the CDR3 gives the full variable domain: EPEVTQTPSHQVTQMGQEVILRCVPISNHLYFYWYRQILGQKVEFLVSFYNNEISEKSEIFDDQFSVERPDGSNFTLKIRSTKLEDSAMYFCASSELGGSTEAFFGQGTRLTVV.

This clone turned up a few times. The rearrangement uses TRBV28 and TRBJ2-1; D gene uncertain. Germline CDR1 reads MDHEN; CDR2 reads SYDVKM. Trimming left V 3 bases short and J 5 bases short, with 14 bases between. This CDR3 is built from 15 residues. The DNA for the CDR3 is TGTGCCAGCAGTTTTTTACCTCCACTTAACAATGAGCAGTTCTTC. Its translation: CASSFLPPLNNEQFF.

This chain connects TRBV4-2 to TRBJ1-1; 8 bases line up with TRBD1. The CDR3 has 15 amino acids. Germline loops: CDR1 LGHNA, CDR2 YNFKEQ. The V segment lost 6 bases and the J segment 0 bases; nucleotides outside the gene matches: 6. DNA of the CDR3: TGTGCCAGCAGGCCAGGACAGGGTTTGAACACTGAAGCTTTCTTT. It encodes CASRPGQGLNTEAFF.

The rearrangement uses TRBV2 and TRBJ1-5, with D possibly matching TRBD1 (5 bases). V dropped 0 bases and J dropped 4 bases, with 10 bases sitting between them. The CDR3 is 15 residues long. The germline CDR1 and CDR2 sequences are SNHLY and FYNNEI. CDR3 protein: CASSEARQTNQPQHF. CDR3 DNA: TGTGCCAGCAGTGAAGCCAGACAGACAAATCAGCCCCAGCATTTT.

This chain joins TRBV18 and TRBJ2-3; possibly TRBD1 for D (6 bases). CDR1 and CDR2 from the germline V gene are KGHSH and LQKENI. CDR3 length equals 15 residues. Trimming shortened V by 4 bases and J by 3 bases, and 14 bases separated the two germline ends. The DNA of the CDR3 is TGTGCCAGCTCACTCCCCGGGACATCAACAGATACGCAGTATTTT. Residues: CASSLPGTSTDTQYF.

This clone was detected a few times. The rearrangement joins TRBV9 to TRBJ2-3; D might be TRBD1 (5 bases). V was cut by 0 bases and J by 0 bases, with 11 bases left in between. The CDR3 has 16 amino acids. The germline CDR1 and CDR2 sequences are SGDLS and YYNGEE. The CDR3 sequence is CASSVGVRGSTDTQYF. DNA of the CDR3: TGTGCCAGCAGCGTAGGTGTTAGGGGTAGCACAGATACGCAGTATTTT.

V and J are TRBV5-1 and TRBJ2-1; D is uncertain. This CDR3 spans 15 amino acids. V was trimmed by 0 bases and J by 1 base, leaving 8 bases between them. CDR1 and CDR2 (germline): SGHRS, YFSETQ. Here the CDR3 reads CASSLDPGSYNEQFF. The CDR3 DNA is TGCGCCAGCAGCTTGGATCCAGGTTCCTACAATGAGCAGTTCTTC.

The chain joins TRBV5-4 to TRBJ1-2; maybe TRBD1 (6 bases). The CDR3 totals 17 residues. CDR1 SGHNT and CDR2 YYREEE come from the germline V gene (reference sequence). The V and J ends lost 2 bases and 7 bases respectively, with 24 bases between them. CDR3 sequence reads: CASSLPSLGGRRAGYTF. The CDR3 nucleotides are TGTGCCAGCAGCTTACCCAGTTTGGGGGGGCGGAGGGCTGGCTACACCTTC.

This chain uses TRBV6-6 with TRBJ2-5, with TRBD2 matching over 11 bases. Germline V gives CDR1 MNHNY, CDR2 SVGAGI (reference sequence). This CDR3 contains 14 residues. Trimming took 6 bases from V and 5 from J; bases not matched to a gene: 5. CDR3 sequence: CASRVAGGDETQYF. As DNA, the CDR3 is TGTGCCAGCAGAGTAGCGGGGGGGGACGAGACCCAGTACTTC.

V gene TRBV5-4 combines with J gene TRBJ2-2; 9 bases align to TRBD1. The CDR3 has 16 amino acids. Germline values: CDR1 SGHNT, CDR2 YYREEE (reference sequence). With V trimmed by 0 bases and J by 6 bases, 6 bases remained unmatched. The CDR3 DNA follows: TGTGCCAGCAGCTTGGTTGGGACAGGGATTCCCGGGGAGCTGTTTTTT. It encodes CASSLVGTGIPGELFF.

The chain is built from TRBV6-1 and TRBJ2-3; TRBD2 might be the D (5 bases). Germline-derived CDR1 and CDR2 are MNHNS and SASEGT. This CDR3 comprises 14 residues. V was clipped by 3 bases and J by 1 base, with 8 bases between them. This CDR3 reads CASSDRRGTDTQYF. The DNA for the CDR3 is TGTGCCAGCAGTGACCGGCGGGGCACAGATACGCAGTATTTT.

The rearrangement uses TRBV4-1 and TRBJ1-5; D unclear. Germline values: CDR1 MGHRA, CDR2 YSYEKL. CDR3 length equals 16 residues. Trimming stripped 4 bases from V and 3 bases from J, with 16 bases between. The CDR3 is CASSPFTVTVNQPQHF. DNA for the CDR3: TGCGCCAGCAGCCCATTTACGGTTACGGTCAATCAGCCCCAGCATTTT.

This clone was observed once. This chain links TRBV21-1 with TRBJ2-5; no check of the table's D call, TRBD1, against the DNA was made. TRBV21-1 counts as a pseudogene. The CDR3 contains 17 residues. CDR3 in DNA: TGTGCCAGCAGCAAAGCAGAGGCAGGGGGCTTGGAAGAGACCCAGTACTTC. Translated, it gives CASSKAEAGGLEETQYF.

This sequence joins TRBV19 and TRBJ1-5, with D possibly matching TRBD1 (5 bases). Germline values: CDR1 LNHDA, CDR2 SQIVND (reference sequence). The CDR3 is 15 amino acids. The V and J ends lost 3 bases and 6 bases respectively, with 15 bases between them. Here the CDR3 DNA reads TGTGCCAGTAGTATTAGCCAGGGTTCGAGTCAGCCCCAGCATTTT. Translated, it gives CASSISQGSSQPQHF.

V and J are TRBV6-6 and TRBJ1-5, with unresolved D. The CDR3 loop spans 13 amino acids. CDR1 and CDR2 from the germline V gene are MNHNY and SVGAGI (reference sequence). V was shortened by 6 bases and J by 1 base, with 7 bases between the two germline ends. The CDR3 reads CASSEWSNQPQHF. Written as DNA, the CDR3 is TGTGCCAGCAGCGAGTGGAGCAATCAGCCCCAGCATTTT.

The V gene is TRBV5-1, the J gene TRBJ2-7; a weak D match, TRBD1 (6 bases). V lost 7 bases and J 1 base, leaving 12 bases between the germline ends. The CDR3 length is 13 residues. CDR1 and CDR2 from the germline V gene are SGHRS and YFSETQ. CDR3 in amino acids: CASSHRESYEQYF. The CDR3 DNA follows: TGCGCCAGCTCGCACAGGGAATCCTACGAGCAGTACTTC.

The V gene is TRBV5-4, the J gene TRBJ1-4; no firm D call. The V end was cut by 0 bases, the J end by 2 bases, with 8 bases between. Germline V gene data show CDR1 as SGHNT and CDR2 as YYREEE (reference sequence). The CDR3 has 15 amino acids. CDR3 in DNA: TGTGCCAGCAGCTTGGGGGCAGGTACTAATGAAAAACTGTTTTTT. Amino acids: CASSLGAGTNEKLFF.